A selection of T cell receptor beta chains follows, all from one sample in a study of T cells in Graves' hyperthyroidism and ophthalmopathy. TCRdb passed the multiplex PCR reads through MiXCR, listing each CDR3 protein once. In the table there are 75,000 to 100,000 distinct CDR3 sequences, about 51% of which are singletons. Sequenced material: blood. Receptor source: a woman in her 40s with Graves' hyperthyroidism. The CDR3 runs from the conserved cysteine through the conserved F or W. The order of the fields is CDR3 length, V gene, D gene, J gene, clone size, CDR3 protein, CDR3 DNA. A D gene is named only where the DNA matches it firmly. The size field is filled for only some rows; it gives once, few, many or a size class.

length: 15
V: TRBV6-5
D: NA
J: TRBJ1-6
size: many
CDR3: CASSYDADTNSPLHF
DNA: TGTGCCAGCAGTTACGATGCGGACACCAATTCACCCCTCCACTTT

length: 17
V: TRBV20-1
D: TRBD2
J: TRBJ2-2
size: many
CDR3: CSARCQAGEPNTGELFF
DNA: TGCAGTGCTAGATGTCAAGCGGGAGAACCGAACACCGGGGAGCTGTTTTTT

length: 14
V: TRBV7-2
D: NA
J: TRBJ1-5
size: NA
CDR3: CASSFSGVSQPQHF
DNA: TGTGCCAGCAGCTTCTCAGGGGTGAGTCAGCCCCAGCATTTT

length: 11
V: TRBV29-1
D: NA
J: TRBJ2-5
size: few
CDR3: CSLASTETQYF
DNA: TGCAGCTTGGCCAGTACAGAGACCCAGTACTTC

length: 16
V: TRBV10-3
D: TRBD1
J: TRBJ2-5
size: NA
CDR3: CAISEGFQGQGETQYF
DNA: TGTGCCATCAGTGAGGGTTTTCAGGGACAGGGAGAGACCCAGTACTTC

length: 10
V: TRBV6-5
D: NA
J: TRBJ1-4
size: many
CDR3: CASFFEKLFF
DNA: TGTGCCAGCTTCTTCGAAAAACTGTTTTTT

length: 13
V: TRBV29-1
D: TRBD1
J: TRBJ1-1
size: NA
CDR3: CSVAGTGFTEAFF
DNA: TGCAGCGTTGCCGGGACAGGGTTCACTGAAGCTTTCTTT

length: 18
V: TRBV7-9
D: TRBD1
J: TRBJ1-5
size: few
CDR3: CASSLGDRVAEGNQPQHF
DNA: TGTGCCAGCAGCTTAGGGGACAGGGTGGCTGAAGGCAATCAGCCCCAGCATTTT

length: 12
V: TRBV20-1
D: NA
J: TRBJ1-4
size: NA
CDR3: CSASRTNEKLFF
DNA: TGCAGTGCTTCCCGGACGAATGAAAAACTGTTTTTT

length: 14
V: TRBV29-1
D: TRBD2
J: TRBJ2-2
size: few
CDR3: CSELAAWNTGELFF
DNA: TGCAGCGAGCTAGCGGCATGGAACACCGGGGAGCTGTTTTTT

length: 14
V: TRBV2
D: TRBD1
J: TRBJ1-2
size: NA
CDR3: CASRNRGLAYGYTF
DNA: TGTGCCAGCAGAAACAGGGGGCTGGCCTATGGCTACACCTTC

length: 14
V: TRBV12-3/TRBV12-4
D: NA
J: TRBJ2-2
size: NA
CDR3: CATTTGLPYGELFF
DNA: TGTGCCACAACCACGGGACTCCCCTACGGGGAGCTGTTTTTT

length: 14
V: TRBV29-1
D: TRBD1
J: TRBJ2-2
size: once
CDR3: CSVDGTGVTGELFF
DNA: TGCAGCGTTGACGGGACAGGGGTCACCGGGGAGCTGTTTTTT

length: 15
V: TRBV7-2
D: NA
J: TRBJ1-5
size: many
CDR3: CASSLSGASNQPQHF
DNA: TGTGCCAGCAGCTTATCCGGGGCTAGCAATCAGCCCCAGCATTTT

length: 16
V: TRBV7-2
D: TRBD2
J: TRBJ2-7
size: NA
CDR3: CASSLVGLAATYEQYF
DNA: TGTGCCAGCAGCTTAGTAGGGCTAGCGGCCACCTACGAGCAGTACTTC

length: 14
V: TRBV10-2
D: TRBD1
J: TRBJ1-5
size: NA
CDR3: CASSPGQGNQPQHF
DNA: TGCGCCAGCAGTCCGGGACAGGGGAATCAGCCCCAGCATTTT

length: 16
V: TRBV13
D: NA
J: TRBJ2-6
size: many
CDR3: CASSWSLISGANVLTF
DNA: TGTGCCAGCAGCTGGTCCCTTATCTCTGGGGCCAACGTCCTGACTTTC

length: 12
V: TRBV29-1
D: NA
J: TRBJ1-1
size: few
CDR3: CSVRVRGTEAFF
DNA: TGCAGCGTTAGGGTACGTGGCACTGAAGCTTTCTTT

length: 21
V: TRBV29-1
D: TRBD1
J: TRBJ2-5
size: NA
CDR3: CSDLQGSARDPLDRGLETQYF
DNA: TGCAGCGACCTTCAGGGTAGTGCTAGAGATCCCCTCGACAGGGGGCTAGAGACCCAGTACTTC

length: 13
V: TRBV20-1
D: NA
J: TRBJ1-6
size: NA
CDR3: CGSLGGPNSPLHF
DNA: TGCGGGTCCCTCGGGGGACCCAATTCACCCCTCCACTTT

length: 14
V: TRBV7-9
D: NA
J: TRBJ2-7
size: NA
CDR3: CASSGQDSPYEQYF
DNA: TGTGCCAGCAGCGGACAAGACAGCCCCTACGAGCAGTACTTC

length: 15
V: TRBV24-1
D: NA
J: TRBJ1-2
size: many
CDR3: CATSDFRGFSYGYTF
DNA: TGTGCCACCAGTGATTTTAGGGGTTTCAGCTATGGCTACACCTTC

length: 15
V: TRBV19
D: TRBD1
J: TRBJ1-6
size: NA
CDR3: CASSPGTGELSPLHF
DNA: TGTGCCAGTAGTCCCGGGACAGGGGAACTGTCACCCCTCCACTTT

length: 11
V: TRBV7-9
D: NA
J: TRBJ1-3
size: NA
CDR3: CASSNRDTIYF
DNA: TGTGCCAGCAGCAATCGGGACACCATATATTTT

length: 9
V: TRBV3-1
D: NA
J: TRBJ1-6
size: NA
CDR3: CASSPPLHF
DNA: TGTGCCAGCAGCCCACCCCTCCACTTT

length: 13
V: TRBV7-8
D: NA
J: TRBJ2-5
size: many
CDR3: CASSLGGGKTQYF
DNA: TGTGCCAGCAGCTTAGGGGGCGGGAAGACCCAGTACTTC

length: 14
V: TRBV9
D: TRBD2
J: TRBJ2-5
size: many
CDR3: CASSVAAGRGVQYF
DNA: TGTGCCAGCAGCGTAGCTGCAGGGCGGGGGGTCCAGTACTTC

length: 16
V: TRBV7-9
D: TRBD1
J: TRBJ1-5
size: many
CDR3: CASSSEGQGGWQPQHF
DNA: TGTGCCAGCAGTTCCGAGGGACAGGGGGGTTGGCAGCCCCAGCATTTT

length: 13
V: TRBV10-2
D: TRBD1
J: TRBJ2-5
size: NA
CDR3: CASKHRGQETQYF
DNA: TGCGCCAGCAAACACAGGGGCCAAGAGACCCAGTACTTC

length: 12
V: TRBV20-1
D: TRBD1
J: TRBJ2-3
size: NA
CDR3: CSAIHRGNTQYF
DNA: TGCAGTGCTATACACAGGGGAAATACGCAGTATTTT

length: 12
V: TRBV7-8
D: NA
J: TRBJ2-7
size: NA
CDR3: CASSSADYEQYF
DNA: TGTGCCAGCAGCTCGGCCGACTACGAGCAGTACTTC

length: 12
V: TRBV7-2
D: TRBD2
J: TRBJ2-7
size: NA
CDR3: CASSRRGYEQYF
DNA: TGTGCCAGCAGCAGGCGGGGGTACGAGCAGTACTTC

length: 15
V: TRBV19
D: TRBD2
J: TRBJ2-3
size: NA
CDR3: CASSIAAGEIDTQYF
DNA: TGTGCCAGTAGTATAGCGGCGGGAGAGATAGATACGCAGTATTTT

length: 14
V: TRBV10-2
D: TRBD1
J: TRBJ2-2
size: many
CDR3: CASRGDSYTGELFF
DNA: TGCGCCAGCAGGGGGGACAGTTACACCGGGGAGCTGTTTTTT

length: 12
V: TRBV5-1
D: NA
J: TRBJ1-2
size: NA
CDR3: CASTAGAYGYTF
DNA: TGCGCCAGCACGGCAGGGGCCTATGGCTACACCTTC

length: 12
V: TRBV30
D: TRBD1
J: TRBJ1-2
size: NA
CDR3: CAWSSQGVGYTF
DNA: TGTGCCTGGAGTAGCCAGGGGGTTGGCTACACCTTC

length: 13
V: TRBV19
D: NA
J: TRBJ1-4
size: NA
CDR3: CASSARVGEKLFF
DNA: TGTGCCAGTAGTGCCAGGGTAGGAGAAAAACTGTTTTTT

length: 17
V: TRBV5-1
D: NA
J: TRBJ2-7
size: NA
CDR3: CASSLEAPGASAYEQYF
DNA: TGCGCCAGCAGCTTGGAAGCGCCGGGGGCGTCAGCCTACGAGCAGTACTTC

length: 16
V: TRBV10-3
D: NA
J: TRBJ2-5
size: NA
CDR3: CAISPGGDGEVETQYF
DNA: TGTGCCATCAGTCCTGGCGGGGACGGGGAAGTTGAGACCCAGTACTTC

length: 15
V: TRBV7-2
D: NA
J: TRBJ2-2
size: many
CDR3: CASSLIPGATGELFF
DNA: TGTGCCAGCAGCTTAATTCCAGGGGCCACCGGGGAGCTGTTTTTT

length: 13
V: TRBV9
D: NA
J: TRBJ2-7
size: few
CDR3: CASSQGFGDRSYF
DNA: TGTGCCAGCAGCCAAGGATTTGGAGACAGGTCTTACTTC

length: 12
V: TRBV10-3
D: TRBD1
J: TRBJ1-1
size: few
CDR3: CASRQGDTEAFF
DNA: TGTGCCAGTAGACAGGGGGACACTGAAGCTTTCTTT

length: 14
V: TRBV7-2
D: TRBD2
J: TRBJ2-7
size: NA
CDR3: CASSLAGVDYEQYF
DNA: TGTGCCAGCAGCCTAGCGGGGGTGGACTACGAGCAGTACTTC

length: 17
V: TRBV7-9
D: TRBD1
J: TRBJ1-5
size: NA
CDR3: CASSLGGGRGLGQPQHF
DNA: TGTGCCAGCAGCTTAGGAGGGGGCAGGGGGCTGGGTCAGCCCCAGCATTTT

length: 14
V: TRBV10-2
D: NA
J: TRBJ2-3
size: NA
CDR3: CASRGAQEADTQYF
DNA: TGCGCCAGCAGGGGGGCCCAAGAGGCTGATACGCAGTATTTT

length: 13
V: TRBV7-9
D: NA
J: TRBJ2-3
size: many
CDR3: CASSLDLTDTQYF
DNA: TGTGCCAGCAGCTTGGATCTCACAGATACGCAGTATTTT

length: 13
V: TRBV29-1
D: NA
J: TRBJ2-7
size: once
CDR3: CSSQDRGFYEQYF
DNA: TGCAGCAGCCAAGATAGGGGGTTCTACGAGCAGTACTTC

length: 12
V: TRBV7-9
D: NA
J: TRBJ1-1
size: NA
CDR3: CVSSLGIRVAFF
DNA: TGTGTCAGCAGCTTAGGGATCAGGGTGGCCTTCTTT

length: 15
V: TRBV4-1
D: NA
J: TRBJ1-1
size: NA
CDR3: CASSQGVGPYTEAFF
DNA: TGCGCCAGCAGCCAAGGGGTTGGGCCCTACACTGAAGCTTTCTTT

length: 13
V: TRBV5-5
D: NA
J: TRBJ1-6
size: NA
CDR3: CASSLRDNSPLHF
DNA: TGTGCCAGCAGCCTGCGGGATAATTCACCCCTCCACTTT

length: 16
V: TRBV7-9
D: NA
J: TRBJ1-1
size: NA
CDR3: CASSLRGGWRNTEAFF
DNA: TGTGCCAGCAGCTTGAGGGGGGGGTGGCGGAACACTGAAGCCTTCTTT

length: 12
V: TRBV25-1
D: NA
J: TRBJ1-6
size: NA
CDR3: CASSEGPSALHF
DNA: TGTGCCAGCAGTGAAGGCCCATCAGCCCTCCACTTT

length: 14
V: TRBV29-1
D: TRBD2
J: TRBJ2-7
size: NA
CDR3: CSVPRTSDSYEQYF
DNA: TGCAGCGTTCCTAGGACTAGCGACTCCTACGAGCAGTACTTC

length: 13
V: TRBV5-4
D: NA
J: TRBJ2-7
size: NA
CDR3: CASSLSGEWEQYF
DNA: TGTGCCAGCAGCTTGTCTGGGGAGTGGGAGCAGTACTTC

length: 14
V: TRBV19
D: NA
J: TRBJ2-2
size: many
CDR3: CASSIGPNTGELFF
DNA: TGTGCCAGTAGTATAGGGCCGAACACCGGGGAGCTGTTTTTT